This TCR beta chain was retrieved from a study of PD-1 blockade in classical Hodgkin lymphoma. Study in general: Patients were administered nivolumab (3 mg/kg intravenously) every 2 weeks.

Time point: cycle 4 day 1 (C4D1), after about 6 weeks of nivolumab. Exposure to brentuximab vedotin varied, and each patient had relapsed following autologous stem cell transplantation. Reported best responses ranged across complete response, partial response or progressive disease. Profiling relied on immunoSEQ multiplex PCR, and the TCRdb table lists in-frame clones only, not all of them. The sample contains just under 40,000 clones, 70% to 85% of which appear only once. This CDR3 has 14 amino acids. Germline assignment: CDR1 SNHLY and CDR2 FYNNEI. V shed 6 bases, J shed 6 bases, and the junction held 2 bases outside the gene matches.

The TCR comes from a human donor with classical Hodgkin lymphoma. The chain employs TRBV2 and TRBJ1-6; 10 bases match TRBD1. Sequencing was performed on peripheral blood mononuclear cells (PBMCs), taken before the fourth cycle of nivolumab. DNA of the CDR3: TGTGCCAGCAGGGGACAGGGGTTTAATTCACCCCTCCACTTT. Residues: CASRGQGFNSPLHF.